The 19 T cell receptor beta chains below all came from one sample that was sequenced in a study of T cells in Graves' hyperthyroidism and ophthalmopathy (dated by TCRdb to between 2018 and 2020). The library was prepared using multiplex PCR. Sequenced on an Illumina HiSeq 2000. TCR beta CDR3 regions were amplified from RNA transcripts. The first round of RT-PCR for the TCR CDR3 was performed with the HTBI primer set and the Qiagen OneStep RT-PCR kit. The raw public reads went through TCRdb reprocessing: fastp at Q25, MiXCR clone calling, in-frame beta chains kept. Under each unique CDR3 protein, matching rows form one entry showing the most common genes and DNA. Recorded for this sample are about 640,000 distinct CDR3 sequences; about 14% of them occurred a single time. The top ten clones comprise around 13% of the sample. Sequenced input: blood. The receptors shown here come from a woman aged 45 to 65 with Graves' ophthalmopathy.

The genes are TRBV20-1 and TRBJ2-3; 7 bases fit TRBD1. This CDR3 has 14 amino acids. CDR1 and CDR2 from the germline V gene are DFQATT and SNEGSKA (reference sequence). The J segment lost 2 bases and the V segment lost 2 bases, leaving 4 bases of the junction unmatched. The CDR3 protein is CSARLQGNTDTQYF. CDR3 DNA: TGCAGTGCTAGACTACAGGGGAACACAGATACGCAGTATTTT.

The V call is TRBV10-3, the J call TRBJ2-7, with 9 bases identical to TRBD1. Germline values: CDR1 ENHRY, CDR2 SYGVKD. V gave up 11 bases and J gave up 2 bases; unmatched junction bases: 7. This CDR3 is built from 13 residues. The CDR3 loop reads CAVNTGGPYEQYF. The CDR3 DNA reads as TGTGCCGTCAACACAGGGGGCCCCTACGAGCAGTACTTC.

V gene TRBV19 combines with J gene TRBJ2-2; D possibly uses TRBD1 or TRBD2 (5 bases each). Trimming removed 3 bases at V and 3 bases at J, with 14 bases between. From germline, CDR1 is LNHDA and CDR2 SQIVND (reference sequence). The CDR3 loop spans 16 amino acids. The CDR3 loop is CASSILGREHTGELFF. CDR3 DNA sequence: TGTGCCAGTAGTATCCTTGGCAGGGAGCACACCGGGGAGCTGTTTTTT.

The chain links TRBV20-1 to TRBJ1-2; D is uncertain. The CDR3 sequence is 14 residues long. Trimming shortened V by 4 bases and J by 4 bases, and 16 bases separated the two germline ends. From germline, CDR1 is DFQATT and CDR2 SNEGSKA (reference sequence). The CDR3 region has the DNA TGCAGTGCTACCCTCCCGGTCGAATTCTATGGCTACACCTTC. Translated, it gives CSATLPVEFYGYTF.

This clonotype was counted at least ten times. The CDR3, as DNA: TGTGCCAGCAGCCTCCCGGGACTAGCAGATGTAGGGAATGAGCAGTTCTTC. Its translation: CASSLPGLADVGNEQFF. The V and J genes are TRBV7-2 and TRBJ2-1, with 9 bases aligning to TRBD2. The CDR3 spans 17 residues. V dropped 5 bases and J dropped 7; count of bases not matched to a gene: 15. The germline V gene has CDR1 SGHTA and CDR2 FQGNSA.

This clonotype was observed a few times. This chain uses TRBV28 with TRBJ2-3; TRBD2 matches 7 bases. J lost 4 bases, V lost 2 bases, and 6 bases had no gene match. Germline loops: CDR1 MDHEN, CDR2 SYDVKM. The CDR3 totals 15 residues. The CDR3 DNA reads TGTGCCAGCAGTTTACCTAGCGGATACGCAGATACGCAGTATTTT. It translates to CASSLPSGYADTQYF.

The V and J genes are TRBV4-1 and TRBJ2-7; D is perhaps TRBD1 (6 bases). CDR1 MGHRA and CDR2 YSYEKL come from the germline V gene. V lost 11 bases, J lost 4 bases, and 15 bases lay in between. The CDR3 runs 12 residues. The DNA of the CDR3 is TGCGCCTCGGGACACAGCCCGTACGAGCAGTACTTC. It is translated as CASGHSPYEQYF.

This chain links TRBV2 with TRBJ1-6; D uncertain. Germline V gene sequence: CDR1 SNHLY, CDR2 FYNNEI. Trimming took 2 bases from V and 7 from J, leaving 12 bases between them. The CDR3 spans 15 residues. CDR3 DNA sequence: TGTGCCAGCAGTGAAAGACATTTGGTGAATTCACCCCTCCACTTT. Encoded protein: CASSERHLVNSPLHF.

The chain employs TRBV20-1 and TRBJ1-1; D may be TRBD1 (6 bases). With 2 bases removed from V and 5 bases from J, the gap between germline ends came to 12 bases. The CDR3 runs 13 residues. Germline V CDR1 and CDR2: DFQATT, SNEGSKA (reference sequence). This CDR3 reads CSARLRGTTEAFF. The CDR3 DNA is TGCAGTGCTAGATTGAGGGGGACGACTGAAGCTTTCTTT.

In its sample, this clonotype was seen many times. J is TRBJ2-1 and V is TRBV27; 10 nucleotides match TRBD2. The CDR3 has 14 amino acids. Germline-derived CDR1 and CDR2 are MNHEY and SMNVEV (reference sequence). V was clipped by 3 bases and J by 6 bases; unmatched bases: 2. The CDR3 region has the DNA TGTGCCAGCAGTTTCAGCGGGAGGGCCAATGAGCAGTTCTTC. This codes for CASSFSGRANEQFF.

This clonotype appeared a few times. This sequence joins TRBV7-8 and TRBJ2-1; tentative D call: TRBD1 (5 bases). With 5 bases removed from V and 8 bases from J, the gap between germline ends came to 19 bases. CDR3 length: 15 amino acids. Germline lookup yields CDR1 SGHVS and CDR2 FQNEAQ. CDR3 region: CASSLAAGLFYEQFF. The CDR3 DNA reads as TGTGCCAGCAGCCTGGCGGCAGGGCTCTTCTATGAGCAGTTCTTC.

This clonotype was recorded many times. The rearrangement links TRBV28 to TRBJ2-2; D is perhaps TRBD2 (6 bases). This CDR3 region has 15 residues. Germline V CDR1 and CDR2: MDHEN, SYDVKM. V lost 7 bases to trimming and J lost 2 bases, with 14 bases between them. CDR3 protein: CASTPGGVNTGELFF. CDR3 coding DNA: TGTGCCAGCACCCCGGGCGGGGTAAACACCGGGGAGCTGTTTTTT.

The chain combines TRBV7-3 with TRBJ2-1; 13 bases line up with TRBD2. Trimming removed 5 bases from V and 10 bases from J; junction bases left unmatched: 8. This CDR3 comprises 15 residues. Germline V lookup: CDR1 SGHTA, CDR2 FQGTGA. CDR3 residues: CASSRGTSGIGEQFF. For the CDR3, the DNA is TGTGCCAGCAGCCGCGGGACTAGCGGGATCGGGGAGCAGTTCTTC.

This clonotype was counted once. This chain connects TRBV24-1 to TRBJ2-2; 10 bases fit TRBD1. This CDR3 comprises 14 residues. After removal of 7 bases from V and 7 bases from J, the junction contained 5 bases not matched to a gene. The germline V gene has CDR1 KGHDR and CDR2 SFDVKD. Written as DNA, the CDR3 is TGTGCCACCAGATCGGGACAGGGGCTCGGGGAGCTGTTTTTT. This codes for CATRSGQGLGELFF.

In this sample, this clonotype turned up many times. The gene calls are TRBV7-9 and TRBJ2-1; D gene ambiguous. The CDR3 consists of 15 residues. CDR1 is SEHNR and CDR2 is FQNEAQ in the germline V gene (reference sequence). Trimming pared 1 base from V and 1 base from J, leaving 8 bases between. The CDR3 spells CASSLVSDSYNEQFF. The DNA for the CDR3 is TGTGCCAGCAGCTTAGTCAGCGATTCCTACAATGAGCAGTTCTTC.

The chain employs TRBV14 and TRBJ2-5; 8 nucleotides match TRBD1. The CDR3 has 14 residues. Looked up from germline, CDR1 is SGHDN and CDR2 is FVKESK. With 6 bases clipped from V and 5 bases from J, the junction kept 8 bases outside the gene matches. For the CDR3, the DNA is TGTGCCAGCAGTCACCGGACAGGGCTGGAGACCCAGTACTTC. Translation: CASSHRTGLETQYF.

This clonotype was seen at least ten times. V gene TRBV7-9 combines with J gene TRBJ1-4; maybe TRBD1 (6 bases). CDR1 is SEHNR and CDR2 is FQNEAQ in the germline V gene (reference sequence). V lost 1 base and J 7 bases, leaving 10 bases between the germline ends. CDR3 size: 14 residues. This chain's CDR3 is CASSLGQAGEKLFF. The CDR3 region has the DNA TGTGCCAGCAGCTTAGGACAGGCGGGTGAAAAACTGTTTTTT.

The chain is built from TRBV5-1 and TRBJ2-5; a weak D match, TRBD2 (5 bases). CDR3 length: 12 amino acids. The germline V gene has CDR1 SGHRS and CDR2 YFSETQ. Trimming removed 1 base at V and 13 bases at J, with 14 bases between. CDR3: CASSLYKEAWYF. CDR3 nucleotides: TGCGCCAGCAGCTTGTACAAGGAGGCGTGGTACTTC.

This clonotype occurred many times. V gene TRBV5-6 combines with J gene TRBJ2-7, with 7 bases lining up with TRBD1. CDR3 length: 14 residues. With V trimmed by 4 bases and J by 0 bases, 4 bases remained unmatched. Germline V gives CDR1 SGHDT, CDR2 YYEEEE. The CDR3 nucleotides are TGTGCCAGCAGCCCGGGACAGTTCTCCTACGAGCAGTACTTC. Translation: CASSPGQFSYEQYF.